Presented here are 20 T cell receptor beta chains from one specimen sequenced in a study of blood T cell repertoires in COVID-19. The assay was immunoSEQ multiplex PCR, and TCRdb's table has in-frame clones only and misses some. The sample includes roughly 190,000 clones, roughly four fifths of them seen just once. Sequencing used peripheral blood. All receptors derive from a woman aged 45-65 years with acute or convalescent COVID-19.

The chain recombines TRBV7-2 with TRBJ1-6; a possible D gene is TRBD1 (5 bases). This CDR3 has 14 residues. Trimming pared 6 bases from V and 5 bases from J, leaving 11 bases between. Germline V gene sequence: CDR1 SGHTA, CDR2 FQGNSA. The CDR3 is CASRQTANNSPLHF. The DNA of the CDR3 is TGTGCCAGCAGGCAGACAGCCAATAATTCACCCCTCCACTTT. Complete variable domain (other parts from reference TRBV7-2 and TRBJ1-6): GAGVSQSPSNKVTEKGKDVELRCDPISGHTALYWYRQSLGQGLEFLIYFQGNSAPDKSGLPSDRFSAERTGGSVSTLTIQRTQQEDSAVYLCASRQTANNSPLHFGNGTRLTVT.

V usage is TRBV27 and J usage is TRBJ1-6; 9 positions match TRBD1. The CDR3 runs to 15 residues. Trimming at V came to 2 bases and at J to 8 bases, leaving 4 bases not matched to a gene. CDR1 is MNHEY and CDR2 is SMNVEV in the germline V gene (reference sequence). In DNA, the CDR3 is TGTGCCAGCAGTTTAGTGGGACAGGGCTATTCACCCCTCCACTTT. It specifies CASSLVGQGYSPLHF.

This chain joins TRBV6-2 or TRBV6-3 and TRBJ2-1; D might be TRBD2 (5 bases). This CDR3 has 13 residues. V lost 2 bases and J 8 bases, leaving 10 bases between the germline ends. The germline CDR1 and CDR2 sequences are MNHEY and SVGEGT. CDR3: CASSYKELDEQFF. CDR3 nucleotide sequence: TGTGCCAGCAGTTACAAAGAACTAGATGAGCAGTTCTTC.

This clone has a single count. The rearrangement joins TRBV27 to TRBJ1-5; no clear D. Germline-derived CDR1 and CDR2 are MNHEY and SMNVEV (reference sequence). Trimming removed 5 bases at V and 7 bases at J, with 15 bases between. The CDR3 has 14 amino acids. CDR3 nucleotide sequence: TGTGCCAGCAGTCCTATACTCCTTTCGCAGCCCCAGCATTTT. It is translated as CASSPILLSQPQHF.

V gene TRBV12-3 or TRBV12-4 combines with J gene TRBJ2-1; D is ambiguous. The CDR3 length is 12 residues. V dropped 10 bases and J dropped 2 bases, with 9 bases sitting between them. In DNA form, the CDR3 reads TGTGCCACCACAAAAGCCTACAATGAGCAGTTCTTC. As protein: CATTKAYNEQFF.

CDR3 protein: CASSLETGPSYEQYF. CDR3 nucleotides: TGTGCCAGCAGCTTGGAGACAGGGCCTTCCTACGAGCAGTACTTC. The J gene is TRBJ2-7, the V gene TRBV5-5, with 7 bases fitting TRBD1. Germline trimming cut 0 bases from V and 1 base from J; bases unmatched to any gene: 4. CDR1 is SGHKS, CDR2 YYEKEE, per germline (reference sequence). The CDR3 sequence is 15 residues long.

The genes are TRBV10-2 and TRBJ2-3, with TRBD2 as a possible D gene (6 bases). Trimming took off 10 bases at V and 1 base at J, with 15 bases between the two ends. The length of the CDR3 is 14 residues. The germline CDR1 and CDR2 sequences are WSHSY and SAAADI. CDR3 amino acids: CATRPGTGTDTQYF. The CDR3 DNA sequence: TGCGCCACCCGACCTGGGACTGGCACAGATACGCAGTATTTT.

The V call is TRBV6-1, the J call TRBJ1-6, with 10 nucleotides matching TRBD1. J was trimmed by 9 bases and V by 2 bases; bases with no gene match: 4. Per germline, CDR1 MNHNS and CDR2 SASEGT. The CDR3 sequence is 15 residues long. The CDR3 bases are TGTGCCAGCAGTGAAACCAGGACAGGGGGTTCACCCCTCCACTTT. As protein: CASSETRTGGSPLHF.

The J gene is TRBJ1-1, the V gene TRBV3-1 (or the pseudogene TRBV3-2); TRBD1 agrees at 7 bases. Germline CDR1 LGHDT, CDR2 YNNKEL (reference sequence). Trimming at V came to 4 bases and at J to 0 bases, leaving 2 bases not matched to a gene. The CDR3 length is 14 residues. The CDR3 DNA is TGTGCCAGCAGCCCGGGACAGATGAACACTGAAGCTTTCTTT. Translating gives CASSPGQMNTEAFF.

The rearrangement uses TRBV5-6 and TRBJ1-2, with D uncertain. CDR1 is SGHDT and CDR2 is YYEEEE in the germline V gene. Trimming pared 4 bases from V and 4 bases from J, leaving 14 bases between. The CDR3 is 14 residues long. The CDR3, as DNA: TGTGCCAGCAGCGGAACCCGGGAGACCTATGGCTACACCTTC. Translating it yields CASSGTRETYGYTF.

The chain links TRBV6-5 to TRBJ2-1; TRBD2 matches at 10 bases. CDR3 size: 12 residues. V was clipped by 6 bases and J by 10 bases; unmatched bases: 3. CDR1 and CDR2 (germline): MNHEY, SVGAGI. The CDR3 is CASRGTSAEQFF. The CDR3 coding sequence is TGTGCCAGCAGGGGGACTAGCGCCGAGCAGTTCTTC.

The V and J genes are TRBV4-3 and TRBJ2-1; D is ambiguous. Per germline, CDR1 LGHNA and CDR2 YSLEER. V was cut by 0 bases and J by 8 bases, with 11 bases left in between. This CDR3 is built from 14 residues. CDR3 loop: CASSQDPGMDEQFF. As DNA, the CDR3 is TGCGCCAGCAGCCAAGATCCCGGTATGGATGAGCAGTTCTTC.

The CDR3 DNA is TGTGCCAGCAGTTACAGCCAAGAGACCCAGTACTTC. Translating it yields CASSYSQETQYF. This rearrangement joins TRBV2 to TRBJ2-5; no clear D gene. The CDR3 totals 12 residues. Trimming stripped 5 bases from V and 1 base from J, with 5 bases between. CDR1 is SNHLY, CDR2 FYNNEI, per germline.

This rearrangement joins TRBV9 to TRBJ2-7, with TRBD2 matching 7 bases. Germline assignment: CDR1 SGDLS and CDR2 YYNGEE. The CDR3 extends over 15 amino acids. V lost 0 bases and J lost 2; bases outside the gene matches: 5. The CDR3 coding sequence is TGTGCCAGCAGCGTAGACGGGAGGACTCCCTACGAGCAGTACTTC. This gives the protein CASSVDGRTPYEQYF.

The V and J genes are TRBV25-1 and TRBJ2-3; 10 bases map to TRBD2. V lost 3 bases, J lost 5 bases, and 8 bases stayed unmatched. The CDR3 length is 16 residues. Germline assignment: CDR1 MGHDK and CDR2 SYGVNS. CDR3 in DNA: TGTGCCAGCAGTGACCCACAGCGGGGGGGCTTAGATACGCAGTATTTT. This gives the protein CASSDPQRGGLDTQYF.

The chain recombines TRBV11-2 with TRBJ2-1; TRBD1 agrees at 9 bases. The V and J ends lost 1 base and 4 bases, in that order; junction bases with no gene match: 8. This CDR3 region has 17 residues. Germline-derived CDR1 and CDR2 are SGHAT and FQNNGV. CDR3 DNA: TGTGCCAGCAGCTTAGGCGCCGGACAGGGGATATACAATGAGCAGTTCTTC. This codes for CASSLGAGQGIYNEQFF.

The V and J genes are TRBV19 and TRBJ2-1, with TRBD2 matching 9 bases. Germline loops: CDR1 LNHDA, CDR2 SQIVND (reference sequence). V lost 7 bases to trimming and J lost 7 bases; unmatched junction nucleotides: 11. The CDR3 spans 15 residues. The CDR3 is CASIPSGGNGNEQFF. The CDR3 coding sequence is TGTGCCAGTATCCCAAGCGGGGGGAACGGTAATGAGCAGTTCTTC.

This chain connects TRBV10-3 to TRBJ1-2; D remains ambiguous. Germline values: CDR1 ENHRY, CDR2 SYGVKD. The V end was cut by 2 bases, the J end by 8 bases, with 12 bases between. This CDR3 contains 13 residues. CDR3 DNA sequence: TGTGCCATCAGTGAGGGCCATTCGGGGGGCTACACCTTC. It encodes CAISEGHSGGYTF.

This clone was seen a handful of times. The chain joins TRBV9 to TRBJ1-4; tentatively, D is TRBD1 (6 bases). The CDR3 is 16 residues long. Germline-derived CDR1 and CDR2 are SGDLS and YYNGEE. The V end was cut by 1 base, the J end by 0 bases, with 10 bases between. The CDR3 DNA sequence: TGTGCCAGCAGCGTAACAGGGAGAGCAACTAATGAAAAACTGTTTTTT. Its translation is CASSVTGRATNEKLFF.

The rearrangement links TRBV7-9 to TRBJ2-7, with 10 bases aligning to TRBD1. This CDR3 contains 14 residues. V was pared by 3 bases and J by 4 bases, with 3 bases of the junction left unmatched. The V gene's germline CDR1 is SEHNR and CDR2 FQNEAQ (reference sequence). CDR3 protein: CASSFGTGDYEQYF. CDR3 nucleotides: TGTGCCAGCAGCTTTGGGACAGGGGATTACGAGCAGTACTTC.